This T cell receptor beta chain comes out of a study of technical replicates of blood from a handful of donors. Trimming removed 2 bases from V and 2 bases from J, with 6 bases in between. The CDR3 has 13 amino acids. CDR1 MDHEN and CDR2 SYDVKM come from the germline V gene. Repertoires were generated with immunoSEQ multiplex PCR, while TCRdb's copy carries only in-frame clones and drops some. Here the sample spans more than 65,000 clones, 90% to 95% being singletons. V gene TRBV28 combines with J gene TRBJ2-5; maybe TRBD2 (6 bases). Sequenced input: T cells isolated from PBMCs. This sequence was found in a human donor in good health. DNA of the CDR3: TGTGCCAGCAGTTTAGGGGGGCAAGAGACCCAGTACTTC. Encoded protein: CASSLGGQETQYF.